The next 24 T cell receptor beta chains were all read from a single sample in a study of blood T cell repertoires in COVID-19. The table came from immunoSEQ multiplex PCR; TCRdb's copy has only in-frame clones and leaves some out. The repertoire consists of some 300,000 clones, with over 80% occurring once and the leading ten covering just under 6.5%. The material sequenced was peripheral blood. These receptors were obtained from a woman in her forties or fifties with COVID-19, enrolled during active disease.

The chain employs TRBV5-4 and TRBJ2-7; TRBD1 is a possible D gene (5 bases). The germline gives CDR1 SGHNT, CDR2 YYREEE (reference sequence). V was trimmed by 2 bases and J by 3 bases, leaving 9 bases between them. This CDR3 comprises 13 residues. This chain's CDR3 is CASSFQGNYEQYF. CDR3 coding DNA: TGTGCCAGCAGCTTTCAGGGCAACTACGAGCAGTACTTC.

The chain links TRBV6-5 to TRBJ1-2; D perhaps matches TRBD1 (5 bases). CDR3 length equals 13 residues. Trimming cost V 6 bases and J 4 bases, with 12 bases left between them. Germline CDR1 MNHEY, CDR2 SVGAGI. This CDR3 reads CASSLDSAYGYTF. CDR3 coding DNA: TGTGCCAGCAGCCTTGACAGTGCCTATGGCTACACCTTC.

This chain links TRBV5-1 with TRBJ2-1; D call uncertain. The CDR3 contains 15 residues. Germline CDR1 is SGHRS and CDR2 is YFSETQ. Trimming removed 0 bases from V and 1 base from J, with 8 bases in between. The CDR3 here is CASSLGATSYNEQFF. The CDR3 DNA reads as TGCGCCAGCAGCTTGGGGGCTACGTCCTACAATGAGCAGTTCTTC.

V usage is TRBV18 and J usage is TRBJ2-5; 11 nucleotides align to TRBD1. This CDR3 spans 18 amino acids. The V gene's germline CDR1 is KGHSH and CDR2 LQKENI. V was pared by 6 bases and J by 2 bases, with 14 bases of the junction left unmatched. CDR3: CASSPGTGGYVRQETQYF. CDR3 coding DNA: TGTGCCAGCTCCCCCGGGACAGGGGGATATGTGAGGCAAGAGACCCAGTACTTC.

The rearrangement links TRBV21-1 to TRBJ2-5; TRBD1, the table's D call, lacks a check against the DNA. TRBV21-1 is annotated as a pseudogene. This CDR3 has 16 residues. The CDR3 coding sequence is TGTGCCAGCAGCAAAAAGAGATGGACACCCCAAGAGACCCAGTACTTC. Protein sequence: CASSKKRWTPQETQYF.

The rearrangement uses TRBV12-3 or TRBV12-4 and TRBJ2-7; D may be TRBD2 (5 bases). Trimming pared 7 bases from V and 3 bases from J, leaving 7 bases between. The CDR3 totals 11 residues. This CDR3 reads CASTRGYEQYF. Written as DNA, the CDR3 is TGTGCCAGCACCCGGGGCTACGAGCAGTACTTC.

The chain has TRBV10-3 and TRBJ2-4; 13 bases agree with TRBD2. The V segment lost 4 bases and the J segment 7 bases; nucleotides outside the gene matches: 4. Germline CDR1 reads ENHRY; CDR2 reads SYGVKD. The CDR3 is 15 residues long. In nucleotides, the CDR3 is TGTGCCATCAGTGGGACTAGCGGGAGTTTGAACATTCAGTACTTC. Translation gives CAISGTSGSLNIQYF.

This clone was seen once. The chain combines TRBV30 with TRBJ1-1; D is unresolved. This CDR3 region has 16 residues. Looked up from germline, CDR1 is GTSNPN and CDR2 is SVGIG (reference sequence). V was pared by 2 bases and J by 1 base, with 17 bases between. The chain's CDR3 is CAWSRPKQTPNTEAFF. The CDR3 nucleotides are TGTGCCTGGAGTAGGCCTAAACAGACGCCGAACACTGAAGCTTTCTTT. Full variable domain (remainder filled in from reference TRBV30 and TRBJ1-1): SQTIHQWPATLVQPVGSPLSLECTVEGTSNPNLYWYRQAAGRGLQLLFYSVGIGQISSEVPQNLSASRPQDRQFILSSKKLLLSDSGFYLCAWSRPKQTPNTEAFFGQGTRLTVV.

As to this clone: A junction end diverges from the germline sequence, so it may reflect a read error. The V and J genes are TRBV11-2 and TRBJ2-7; D gene unclear. Per the germline V gene, CDR1 is SGHAT and CDR2 is FQNNGV. CDR3 length equals 14 residues. The CDR3 DNA sequence: TGTGCCAGCAGCTTAGTTGTCAGTTCCTTCGAGCAGTACTTC. Translation gives CASSLVVSSFEQYF.

V is TRBV4-3 and J is TRBJ1-4; D possibly corresponds to TRBD1 (6 bases). Germline V CDR1 and CDR2: LGHNA, YSLEER. V was cut by 1 base and J by 8 bases, with 11 bases left in between. There are 14 residues in the CDR3. The CDR3, as DNA: TGCGCCAGCAGCCAAGGAACAGGGATCGAAAAACTGTTTTTT. Amino acids: CASSQGTGIEKLFF.

The table lists this clone with a count of one. The chain couples TRBV30 to TRBJ2-7, with D uncertain. Trimming cost V 4 bases and J 1 base, with 11 bases left between them. Germline CDR1 reads GTSNPN; CDR2 reads SVGIG (reference sequence). The CDR3 is 13 amino acids. CDR3 protein: CAWTGRPSYEQYF. CDR3 in DNA: TGTGCCTGGACAGGCAGGCCTTCCTACGAGCAGTACTTC.

This rearrangement joins TRBV25-1 to TRBJ2-3, with D possibly being TRBD1 (6 bases). Trimming shortened V by 1 base and J by 8 bases, and 16 bases separated the two germline ends. The CDR3 has 15 amino acids. Germline values: CDR1 MGHDK, CDR2 SYGVNS. The CDR3 reads CASSESDSRRSTQYF. For the CDR3, the DNA is TGTGCCAGCAGTGAATCGGACAGCCGACGAAGTACGCAGTATTTT.

The chain has TRBV19 and TRBJ1-5; tentatively, D is TRBD1 (6 bases). CDR1 LNHDA and CDR2 SQIVND come from the germline V gene (reference sequence). The CDR3 sequence is 19 residues long. Trimming stripped 4 bases from V and 4 bases from J, with 26 bases between. In DNA form, the CDR3 reads TGTGCCAGTAGTACCCTCGACTTCGGGATCGGCAGGGGTAATCAGCCCCAGCATTTT. It is translated as CASSTLDFGIGRGNQPQHF.

This rearrangement joins TRBV7-8 to TRBJ2-1, with 9 bases fitting TRBD2. Germline V CDR1 and CDR2: SGHVS, FQNEAQ. V trimming: 3 bases; J trimming: 9 bases; junction bases outside the gene matches: 6. The CDR3 has 14 residues. The CDR3, as DNA: TGTGCCAGCAGCTTTGGCGGGAGGGCCAGTGAGCAGTTCTTC. Protein: CASSFGGRASEQFF.

The chain employs TRBV29-1 and TRBJ2-1; 7 bases are shared with TRBD2. Unmatched junction bases numbered 6, after V lost 7 bases and J lost 0 bases. The germline gives CDR1 SQVTM, CDR2 ANQGSEA. The CDR3 runs to 14 residues. This CDR3 is CSGAGGSSYNEQFF. CDR3 DNA sequence: TGCAGCGGCGCCGGCGGGAGCTCCTACAATGAGCAGTTCTTC.

This chain links TRBV12-3 or TRBV12-4 with TRBJ2-6; D remains ambiguous. Trimming removed 6 bases at V and 2 bases at J, with 5 bases between. CDR3 size: 13 residues. CDR3 residues: CASRGTGANVLTF. Written as DNA, the CDR3 is TGTGCCAGCAGGGGCACTGGGGCCAACGTCCTGACTTTC.

This chain joins TRBV5-1 and TRBJ2-5; the match to TRBD2 covers 7 bases. This CDR3 spans 14 amino acids. V was clipped by 4 bases and J by 1 base; unmatched bases: 4. Germline-derived CDR1 and CDR2 are SGHRS and YFSETQ. CDR3 sequence reads: CASSLTSAQETQYF. CDR3 nucleotide sequence: TGCGCCAGCAGCCTCACTAGCGCCCAAGAGACCCAGTACTTC.

The chain combines TRBV5-1 with TRBJ2-1; possible D gene TRBD1, 5 bases. The CDR3 has 12 residues. Deletions cut 7 bases from V and 8 bases from J, with 13 bases between. In germline, CDR1 is SGHRS, CDR2 YFSETQ. The CDR3 DNA reads as TGCGCCAGCCGAGAAGGGGTCCATGAGCAGTTCTTC. Residues: CASREGVHEQFF.

V usage is TRBV7-6 and J usage is TRBJ2-5; D unresolved. Germline CDR1 is SGHVS and CDR2 is FNYEAQ. Trimming stripped 6 bases from V and 5 bases from J, with 7 bases between. This CDR3 region has 11 residues. In DNA, the CDR3 is TGTGCCAGCAGAGACGGGGAGACCCAGTACTTC. This encodes CASRDGETQYF.

The V and J genes are TRBV30 and TRBJ2-2, with D tentatively TRBD2 (5 bases). Trimming pared 1 base from V and 1 base from J, leaving 10 bases between. The CDR3 covers 15 residues. Germline V CDR1 and CDR2: GTSNPN, SVGIG (reference sequence). CDR3 nucleotide sequence: TGTGCCTGGAGTGAGTGGGAGATGAACACCGGGGAGCTGTTTTTT. Translation gives CAWSEWEMNTGELFF.

V usage is TRBV19 and J usage is TRBJ1-5; D remains unclear. Germline-derived CDR1 and CDR2 are LNHDA and SQIVND (reference sequence). The length of the CDR3 is 15 residues. The ends were cut back, 5 bases at V and 0 bases at J, with 11 bases in the middle. The chain's CDR3 is CASSFQTPSNQPQHF. CDR3 coding DNA: TGTGCCAGTAGTTTTCAGACACCTAGCAATCAGCCCCAGCATTTT. Drawing the rest from reference TRBV19 and TRBJ1-5, the complete variable domain is DGGITQSPKYLFRKEGQNVTLSCEQNLNHDAMYWYRQDPGQGLRLIYYSQIVNDFQKGDIAEGYSVSREKKESFPLTVTSAQKNPTAFYLCASSFQTPSNQPQHFGDGTRLSIL.

V gene TRBV18 combines with J gene TRBJ2-1, with 14 positions matching TRBD2. Losses at the gene ends were 1 base for V and 4 bases for J; bases not matched to a gene: 3. The CDR3 is 17 amino acids. Germline V gene data show CDR1 as KGHSH and CDR2 as LQKENI. CDR3 amino acids: CASSPRGTSGRYNEQFF. DNA of the CDR3: TGTGCCAGCTCACCACGGGGGACTAGCGGGAGATACAATGAGCAGTTCTTC.

The J gene is TRBJ2-3, the V gene TRBV11-3, with 9 nucleotides matching TRBD1. This CDR3 region has 16 residues. The trim removed 4 bases at V and 2 bases at J, leaving 7 bases unmatched. Germline loops: CDR1 SGHNT, CDR2 YENEEA. The CDR3 bases are TGTGCCAGCAGCTCGGGACAGGGTTTTTCCACAGATACGCAGTATTTT. Translation: CASSSGQGFSTDTQYF.

V and J are TRBV7-9 and TRBJ1-1, with a tentative D call TRBD1 (5 bases). CDR3 length: 16 amino acids. The germline CDR1 and CDR2 sequences are SEHNR and FQNEAQ (reference sequence). V lost 5 bases to trimming and J lost 4 bases, with 20 bases between them. The DNA of the CDR3 is TGTGCCAGCAGCCCCTCAGGGTTGAATGCGGCCACTGAAGCTTTCTTT. Translated, it gives CASSPSGLNAATEAFF.